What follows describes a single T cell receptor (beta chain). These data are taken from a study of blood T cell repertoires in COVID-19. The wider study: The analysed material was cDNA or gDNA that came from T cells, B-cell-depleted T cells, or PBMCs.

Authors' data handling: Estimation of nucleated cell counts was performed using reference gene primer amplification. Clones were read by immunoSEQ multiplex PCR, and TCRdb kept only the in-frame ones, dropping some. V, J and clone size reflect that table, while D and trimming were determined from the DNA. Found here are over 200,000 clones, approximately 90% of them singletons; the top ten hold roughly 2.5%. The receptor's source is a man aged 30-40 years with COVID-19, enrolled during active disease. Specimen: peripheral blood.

CDR3 residues: CASSYGTASNYGYTF. CDR3 nucleotide sequence: TGTGCCAGCAGCTACGGGACAGCATCTAACTATGGCTACACCTTC. The gene calls are TRBV7-2 and TRBJ1-2; 7 nucleotides agree with TRBD1. The germline gives CDR1 SGHTA, CDR2 FQGNSA. This CDR3 has 15 amino acids. V gave up 4 bases and J gave up 0 bases; unmatched junction bases: 5. Full variable domain (rest looked up from reference TRBV7-2 and TRBJ1-2): GAGVSQSPSNKVTEKGKDVELRCDPISGHTALYWYRQSLGQGLEFLIYFQGNSAPDKSGLPSDRFSAERTGGSVSTLTIQRTQQEDSAVYLCASSYGTASNYGYTFGSGTRLTVV.